This T cell receptor beta chain derives from a study of blood T cell repertoires in COVID-19 (TCRdb year 2020). Regarding the study in general: Samples from collaborators originated in the United States, Italy and Spain and spanned both the acute and convalescent phases of COVID-19. A freely available public database, intended as a resource for researchers studying the immune response to SARS-CoV-2, is where the repertoires were released. The material from the prospective study consisted of cDNA or gDNA derived from T cells, B-cell-depleted T cells, or PBMCs. Sample metadata almost always included a de-identified subject ID, COVID-19 status, age in years and sex. Where HLA class I and class II types were available, the types were taken from metadata supplied by the sample provider, not from assay-based typing. The samples were drawn from two sources: the first 160 participants of the ongoing ImmuneRACE study, and fewer than 1,500 subjects contributed by 6 global collaborators. Deeply sampled blood TCRbeta repertoires from subjects exposed to, actively infected with, or recovered from COVID-19 were included in the dataset. Overall study results and their limits: The quantity of clinical and demographic metadata differed by source and by participant and was supplied without curation.

Each collaborating institution followed its own protocols to collect whole blood in K2EDTA tubes. For TCRbeta analysis, collaborators shipped samples in one of three forms: frozen whole blood, isolated PBMCs, or DNA extracted from either of those sample types. Including cysteine and phenylalanine, the CDR3 has 16 amino acids. This entry keeps only the CDR3 DNA: 48 bases, framed from base 1. Trimming removed 3 bases from V and 0 bases from J, leaving 15 bases between the germline ends. According to the germline V gene, CDR1 reads SGHVS and CDR2 reads FNYEAQ. As to this clone: What this receptor recognizes is not known. Per-base qualities were not stored, and no clone one base away is much larger.

TCRbeta CDR3 regions were amplified from genomic DNA by means of the immunoSEQ Assay, a bias-controlled multiplex PCR. Turning to the authors' computational methods: The number of nucleated cells in each sample was estimated from the amplification of reference gene primers within the assay. To quantify the absolute abundance of each unique TCRbeta CDR3 rearrangement, sequence reads were collapsed and filtered. For each sample, productive Simpson clonality was calculated by taking the square root of Simpson's diversity index across productive rearrangements. TCRdb obtained this table from immuneACCESS and retained in-frame rearrangements with V and J assigned. These tables miss some clones; where compared with another copy, unresolved V genes account for less than half of the shortfall, and the remainder is unexplained. From that table come the V and J calls and clone size; the DNA was used to work out D and trimming. Present in this sample are about 490,000 clones, approximately 85% of which were seen just once. The ten largest clones represent more than 3% of the sample.

The origin of this receptor is a human donor in a cohort sampled during active COVID-19. Material for sequencing was peripheral blood. The V gene is TRBV7-6 and the J gene is TRBJ2-7; confidence is insufficient to name the D gene. The DNA is as follows: TGTGCCAGCAGCTTGCGAGCCGAACTTATCTCCTACGAGCAGTACTTC. Translation gives CASSLRAELISYEQYF.